These 21 T cell receptor beta chains originate from one sample sequenced in a study of blood T cell repertoires in COVID-19. Assay: immunoSEQ multiplex PCR; the TCRdb copy retains only in-frame clones and omits some. The table includes fewer than 250,000 clones, about 83% detected once. Input material: peripheral blood. All receptors come from an older woman with active or convalescent COVID-19.

V usage is TRBV5-1 and J usage is TRBJ2-7; 7 bases are shared with TRBD2. Germline V gives CDR1 SGHRS, CDR2 YFSETQ. Trimming at V came to 0 bases and at J to 4 bases, leaving 13 bases not matched to a gene. This CDR3 has 17 residues. The CDR3 region is CASSLEKMTSTRYEQYF. CDR3 sequence (DNA): TGCGCCAGCAGCTTGGAGAAAATGACTAGCACCCGGTACGAGCAGTACTTC. Looking up the rest from reference TRBV5-1 and TRBJ2-7 gives the full variable domain: KAGVTQTPRYLIKTRGQQVTLSCSPISGHRSVSWYQQTPGQGLQFLFEYFSETQRNKGNFPGRFSGRQFSNSRSEMNVSTLELGDSALYLCASSLEKMTSTRYEQYFGPGTRLTVT.

The rearrangement joins TRBV10-2 to TRBJ2-5; 7 bases align to TRBD1. V lost 5 bases to trimming and J lost 5 bases; unmatched junction nucleotides: 5. This CDR3 has 13 amino acids. Germline V gives CDR1 WSHSY, CDR2 SAAADI. The CDR3 loop is CASSPDRRETQYF. In DNA, the CDR3 is TGCGCCAGCAGTCCGGACAGGCGGGAGACCCAGTACTTC.

The chain carries TRBV5-1 and TRBJ1-1; 9 bases fit TRBD1. Trimming took 4 bases from V and 1 from J; bases not matched to a gene: 8. This CDR3 contains 16 residues. CDR1 and CDR2 (germline): SGHRS, YFSETQ. The CDR3 DNA sequence: TGCGCCAGCAGCCCGACAGGGGGGAGGGGGAACACTGAAGCTTTCTTT. Protein product: CASSPTGGRGNTEAFF.

This clone was observed a few times. The chain couples TRBV7-9 to TRBJ1-2; the match to TRBD1 covers 9 bases. The V gene's germline CDR1 is SEHNR and CDR2 FQNEAQ (reference sequence). The CDR3 has 14 residues. The V and J ends lost 5 bases and 6 bases, in that order; junction bases with no gene match: 7. The CDR3 region is CASSPRQGEDGYTF. The DNA of the CDR3 is TGTGCCAGCAGCCCTCGACAGGGGGAGGATGGCTACACCTTC.

The genes are TRBV5-1 and TRBJ2-3, with 8 positions matching TRBD2. The CDR3 runs 16 residues. CDR1 is SGHRS, CDR2 YFSETQ, per germline. The junction had 3 bases not matched to a gene; V was cut back by 0 bases and J by 0 bases. CDR3 region: CASSLVTGGSTDTQYF. In nucleotides, the CDR3 is TGCGCCAGCAGCTTGGTTACGGGAGGGAGCACAGATACGCAGTATTTT.

The genes are TRBV5-5 and TRBJ1-2; D is unclear. Trimming removed 0 bases at V and 4 bases at J, with 10 bases between. The CDR3 covers 14 residues. Germline V gene data show CDR1 as SGHKS and CDR2 as YYEKEE (reference sequence). CDR3 in amino acids: CASSLAGEPYGYTF. As DNA, the CDR3 is TGTGCCAGCAGCTTGGCCGGGGAGCCCTATGGCTACACCTTC.

J is TRBJ2-2 and V is TRBV7-3; 9 nucleotides line up with TRBD1. With V trimmed by 4 bases and J by 3 bases, 3 bases remained unmatched. The CDR3 spans 15 residues. The germline V gene has CDR1 SGHTA and CDR2 FQGTGA. The CDR3 spells CASSSRTGDTGELFF. The CDR3 nucleotides are TGTGCCAGCAGCTCTCGGACAGGGGACACCGGGGAGCTGTTTTTT.

The chain is built from TRBV4-1 and TRBJ2-5, with 11 nucleotides matching TRBD2. This CDR3 is built from 18 residues. V shed 4 bases, J shed 0 bases, and the junction held 10 bases outside the gene matches. The germline V gene encodes CDR1 MGHRA and CDR2 YSYEKL. The CDR3 protein is CASSPAGTSGLYQETQYF. As DNA, the CDR3 is TGCGCCAGCAGCCCCGCGGGGACTAGCGGCTTGTACCAAGAGACCCAGTACTTC.

The V call is TRBV15, the J call TRBJ2-4, with D perhaps matching TRBD2 (6 bases). The CDR3 spans 21 residues. Looked up from germline, CDR1 is LNHNV and CDR2 is YYDKDF (reference sequence). V was shortened by 0 bases and J by 0 bases, with 24 bases between the two germline ends. CDR3: CATSRDRSPKGAGLAKNIQYF. The CDR3 nucleotides are TGTGCCACCAGCAGAGATCGGTCCCCGAAGGGAGCGGGCCTAGCCAAAAACATTCAGTACTTC.

This chain connects TRBV30 to TRBJ1-3, with D unclear. The CDR3 is 14 amino acids. CDR1 GTSNPN and CDR2 SVGIG come from the germline V gene (reference sequence). Trimming took off 0 bases at V and 6 bases at J, with 12 bases between the two ends. The CDR3 is CAWSVAGNVNTIYF. In DNA, the CDR3 is TGTGCCTGGAGTGTAGCCGGGAACGTAAACACCATATATTTT.

V usage is TRBV18 and J usage is TRBJ1-1, with D possibly being TRBD1 (5 bases). The CDR3 is 14 residues long. Trimming shortened V by 3 bases and J by 5 bases, and 13 bases separated the two germline ends. CDR1 and CDR2 (germline): KGHSH, LQKENI. CDR3 bases: TGTGCCAGCTCACCGACCGCCGGGGGGACTGAAGCTTTCTTT. It codes for CASSPTAGGTEAFF.

On this clone: The same CDR3 is also encoded by other DNA sequences in this sample. The chain is built from TRBV28 and TRBJ2-7; 9 positions match TRBD2. The CDR3 is made up of 16 amino acids. Trimming took 3 bases from V and 1 from J; bases not matched to a gene: 7. Germline CDR1 and CDR2: MDHEN and SYDVKM. CDR3 bases: TGTGCCAGCAGTTTCCAACTAGCGGGCTTATCCTACGAGCAGTACTTC. Protein sequence: CASSFQLAGLSYEQYF.

The rearrangement links TRBV5-1 to TRBJ2-2; D is perhaps TRBD2 (6 bases). CDR1 is SGHRS, CDR2 YFSETQ, per germline. V was cut by 7 bases and J by 3 bases, with 16 bases left in between. This CDR3 has 15 residues. CDR3 coding DNA: TGCGCCAGCCGATCCAGATCGGGAGACACCGGGGAGCTGTTTTTT. Amino acid sequence: CASRSRSGDTGELFF.

The chain joins TRBV9 to TRBJ2-7, with D tentatively TRBD2 (7 bases). This CDR3 is 14 amino acids long. Germline V gene sequence: CDR1 SGDLS, CDR2 YYNGEE. V was trimmed by 0 bases and J by 2 bases, leaving 9 bases between them. The CDR3 DNA sequence: TGTGCCAGCAGCGTAGGGGGGGGCCCCTACGAGCAGTACTTC. Protein sequence: CASSVGGGPYEQYF.

The chain links TRBV20-1 to TRBJ1-4; D is undetermined. V dropped 6 bases and J dropped 8 bases, with 7 bases sitting between them. CDR3 size: 10 residues. Germline loops: CDR1 DFQATT, CDR2 SNEGSKA (reference sequence). The CDR3 loop reads CSAVGEKLFF. CDR3 nucleotides: TGCAGTGCCGTGGGCGAAAAACTGTTTTTT.

The rearrangement links TRBV6-5 to TRBJ1-2; D remains ambiguous. The CDR3 contains 13 residues. The V end lost 6 bases, the J end lost 2 bases, and 10 bases lay between the germline ends. Looked up from germline, CDR1 is MNHEY and CDR2 is SVGAGI. The CDR3 reads CASRTGGNYGYTF. CDR3 DNA sequence: TGTGCCAGCAGGACGGGCGGGAACTATGGCTACACCTTC.

This clone has a handful of counts. The rearrangement links TRBV5-1 to TRBJ2-7; 9 bases are a match to TRBD1. V dropped 0 bases and J dropped 2; count of bases not matched to a gene: 3. The CDR3 sequence is 15 residues long. From germline, CDR1 is SGHRS and CDR2 YFSETQ. The CDR3 loop reads CASSLETGGTYEQYF. The CDR3 nucleotides read TGCGCCAGCAGCTTGGAGACAGGGGGTACCTACGAGCAGTACTTC.

This chain connects TRBV5-1 to TRBJ2-1; the D is unclear. With 0 bases removed from V and 6 bases from J, the gap between germline ends came to 4 bases. CDR1 and CDR2 (germline): SGHRS, YFSETQ. The CDR3 length is 12 residues. CDR3 sequence reads: CASSLALNEQFF. The CDR3 DNA reads as TGCGCCAGCAGCTTGGCCCTCAATGAGCAGTTCTTC.

This chain uses TRBV7-6 with TRBJ1-3, with TRBD1 matching over 9 bases. CDR1 and CDR2 (germline): SGHVS, FNYEAQ. Trimming cost V 5 bases and J 4 bases; bases outside gene matches: 9. The CDR3 contains 16 residues. This CDR3 reads CASSTSGTGSGNTIYF. The DNA of the CDR3 is TGTGCCAGCAGCACCTCCGGGACAGGGTCGGGAAACACCATATATTTT. The full variable domain, in which reference TRBV7-6 and TRBJ1-3 provide the parts outside the CDR3, is GAGVSQSPRYKVTKRGQDVALRCDPISGHVSLYWYRQALGQGPEFLTYFNYEAQQDKSGLPNDRFSAERPEGSISTLTIQRTEQRDSAMYRCASSTSGTGSGNTIYFGEGSWLTVV.

This clone appeared a few times. The V gene is TRBV19, the J gene TRBJ2-7, with D possibly TRBD2 on 6 matching bases. V lost 3 bases and J lost 5, with 14 bases in between. The CDR3 contains 14 residues. Looked up from germline, CDR1 is LNHDA and CDR2 is SQIVND (reference sequence). In nucleotides, the CDR3 is TGTGCCAGTAGTATTATCGGGAGAGCGCACGAGCAGTACTTC. This codes for CASSIIGRAHEQYF.

This chain joins TRBV5-4 and TRBJ2-1, with D unclear. The CDR3 has 13 residues. V lost 4 bases and J 6 bases, leaving 11 bases between the germline ends. Germline V lookup: CDR1 SGHNT, CDR2 YYREEE (reference sequence). DNA for the CDR3: TGTGCCAGCAGCGTTGATTCTATCAATGAGCAGTTCTTC. Amino acid sequence: CASSVDSINEQFF.